A selection of T cell receptor beta chains follows, all from one sample in a study of CD8 T cells in Susac syndrome. TCRdb re-derived calls from the immunoSEQ multiplex PCR reads in MiXCR, one entry per CDR3 protein. The table has roughly 200,000 distinct CDR3 sequences, approximately 95% seen once. Sequenced input: CD4+ T cells from PBMCs. The receptor source for this set is a human donor with multiple sclerosis. CDR3s include the opening cysteine and the closing phenylalanine or tryptophan. A D gene is named only where the DNA matches it firmly. Clone size is not always given. Where it is, it says once, few, many or a class for expanded clones.

D gene	V gene	J gene	clone size	CDR3 DNA	CDR3 protein
TRBD2	TRBV7-7	TRBJ2-5	NA	TGTGCTAGCAGCCCTTTAGCGGGGGCTCGAGGGACCCAGTACTTC	CASSPLAGARGTQYF
TRBD1	TRBV28	TRBJ1-2	NA	TGTGCCAGCAGTTACAGGGGACGTGGCTACACCTTC	CASSYRGRGYTF
TRBD1	TRBV30	TRBJ1-1	NA	TGTGCCCCCCGTGGAAGGGGGCTGGACACTGAAGCTTTCTTT	CAPRGRGLDTEAFF
NA	TRBV2	TRBJ1-1	NA	TGTGCCTACAGGGAGGTGAACACTGAAGCTTTCTTT	CAYREVNTEAFF
NA	TRBV4-1	TRBJ1-2	NA	TGCGCCAGCAGCCAGAAGGAAGGGGACTACTATGGCTACACCTTC	CASSQKEGDYYGYTF
NA	TRBV5-6	TRBJ1-5	NA	TGTGCCAGCACTTCGTGGGGCCAGCCCCAGCATTTT	CASTSWGQPQHF
TRBD2	TRBV7-2	TRBJ2-3	NA	TGTGCCAGCAGCTTAGCTGGGCTAGCGGAAGATACGCAGTATTTT	CASSLAGLAEDTQYF
NA	TRBV19	TRBJ2-1	NA	TGTGCCAGTCAGAGTCGAGAAAACCTCTGGAATGAGCAGTTCTTC	CASQSRENLWNEQFF
NA	TRBV30	TRBJ1-5	NA	TGTGCCTGGACCTATTCACAGGATCAGCCCCAGCATTTT	CAWTYSQDQPQHF
NA	TRBV20-1	TRBJ1-2	NA	TGCAGTGCTAGCAGGGATGACTATGGCTACACCTTC	CSASRDDYGYTF
NA	TRBV14	TRBJ2-3	NA	TGTGCCAGCAGCCAAGGGGGCCCCGCGGAGCTCAGCACAGATACGCAGTATTTT	CASSQGGPAELSTDTQYF
NA	TRBV12-3/TRBV12-4	TRBJ1-2	NA	TGTGCCAGCAGTTATCGCGGGGACTCTGGCTACACCTTC	CASSYRGDSGYTF
NA	TRBV3-1	TRBJ2-6	NA	TGTGCCAGCCTTCCAAGGGCCGGTCTCTTTTGGTCTGGGGCCAACGTCCTGACTTTC	CASLPRAGLFWSGANVLTF
NA	TRBV19	TRBJ2-5	NA	TGTGCCTCCGGGGGGCGCCAGGAGACCCAGTACTTC	CASGGRQETQYF
TRBD2	TRBV29-1	TRBJ2-3	NA	TGCAGCGTTGATGGCGGGGGGACAGATACGCAGTATTTT	CSVDGGGTDTQYF
TRBD1	TRBV5-6	TRBJ2-7	NA	TGTGCCAGCAGCACCGGGGACAGCTACGAGCAGTACTTC	CASSTGDSYEQYF
NA	TRBV20-1	TRBJ2-2	once	TGCAGTGCTAGAGATCGCAGGAGGGTCGGCGGCGGGGAGCTGTTTTTT	CSARDRRRVGGGELFF
NA	TRBV12-5	TRBJ2-5	NA	TGTGCGACCTCGCGGGACCAAGAGACCCAGTACTTC	CATSRDQETQYF
NA	TRBV30	TRBJ2-1	NA	TGTGCTTGTCAGGACGCGAGCTCCTACAATGAGCAGTTCTTC	CACQDASSYNEQFF
NA	TRBV29-1	TRBJ1-2	NA	TGCAGCGTTGATGGCATTTATGGCTACACCTTC	CSVDGIYGYTF
NA	TRBV7-7	TRBJ1-2	NA	TGTGCTAGCAGCTCTCCCGATAGAGATGGCTACACCTTC	CASSSPDRDGYTF
TRBD1	TRBV18	TRBJ1-2	once	TGTGCCAGCTCACCCTCTGATCCGACAGGGACCTATGGCTACACCTTC	CASSPSDPTGTYGYTF
NA	TRBV29-1	TRBJ2-1	once	TGCAGCGTCGAGGGACCCCGCCGCAATGAGCAGTTCTTC	CSVEGPRRNEQFF
NA	TRBV3-1	TRBJ1-1	few	TGTGCCAGCAGCCAAGCCGGGAACACTGAAGCTTTCTTT	CASSQAGNTEAFF
TRBD1	TRBV18	TRBJ1-6	NA	TGTGCCAGCTCACCACTTAGGGGGCGCGGTAATTCACCCCTCCACTTT	CASSPLRGRGNSPLHF
NA	TRBV20-1	TRBJ2-4	NA	TGCAGTGCTGACCACGACAGGGAGGTCAAAAACATTCAGTACTTC	CSADHDREVKNIQYF
TRBD2	TRBV4-1	TRBJ2-3	NA	TGCGCCAGCAGCCAAGGCGGGACTAGAAGTTGGTATGGAGATACGCAGTATTTT	CASSQGGTRSWYGDTQYF
TRBD2	TRBV5-1	TRBJ2-1	NA	TGCGCCAGCAGCTTAGGGACTAGCGGGGGAACTGAGCAGTTCTTC	CASSLGTSGGTEQFF
NA	TRBV12-3/TRBV12-4	TRBJ1-1	NA	TGTGCCAGCACCACGGGACTCCACACTGAAGCTTTCTTT	CASTTGLHTEAFF
TRBD2	TRBV5-6	TRBJ2-1	NA	TGTGCCAGCAGCCCCGGGACTAGCGGGGGACGGGAGCAGTTCTTC	CASSPGTSGGREQFF
TRBD1	TRBV5-1	TRBJ1-3	once	TGCGCCAGCAGCCCGGGACAGGGGAGGCACACCATATATTTT	CASSPGQGRHTIYF
NA	TRBV5-1	TRBJ1-1	NA	TGCGCCAGCAAGGTAGACAGGATGAACACTGAAGCTTTCTTT	CASKVDRMNTEAFF
NA	TRBV30	TRBJ2-3	NA	TGTACCGTTCAGGGGGGATCAGATACGCAGTATTTT	CTVQGGSDTQYF
NA	TRBV12-3/TRBV12-4	TRBJ1-5	NA	TGTGCCAGCAGTTTAGGCTTCGGTTTCTTTGGCGGTAGCAATCAGCCCCAGCATTTT	CASSLGFGFFGGSNQPQHF
NA	TRBV14	TRBJ2-5	NA	TGTGCCAGCAGCCTCTTGGGCAGGCAAGAGACCCAGTACTTC	CASSLLGRQETQYF
NA	TRBV7-2	TRBJ2-5	NA	TGTGCCAGCAGCCAATTTGACGGCCAAGAGACCCAGTACTTC	CASSQFDGQETQYF
TRBD1	TRBV29-1	TRBJ1-2	NA	TGCAGCGTTGCGGGACAGGGCGGTGGCTACACCTTC	CSVAGQGGGYTF
NA	TRBV20-1	TRBJ2-1	NA	TGCAGTGCTAGGGGAGCTAGTGAGTACAATGAGCAGTTCTTC	CSARGASEYNEQFF
NA	TRBV18	TRBJ1-1	NA	TGTGCCAGCTCACCCGGCACTGAAGCTTTCTTT	CASSPGTEAFF
NA	TRBV24-1	TRBJ2-3	NA	TGTGCCACCAGAGGGCCTCACCCCACAGATACGCAGTATTTT	CATRGPHPTDTQYF
NA	TRBV12-3/TRBV12-4	TRBJ2-7	NA	TGTGCCAGCAGCATAAGGGAAACCTACGAGCAGTACTTC	CASSIRETYEQYF
NA	TRBV29-1	TRBJ2-5	NA	TGCAGCGTTGAAGATCCCGGGGGGCCAGAGACCCAGTACTTC	CSVEDPGGPETQYF
NA	TRBV29-1	TRBJ1-1	NA	TGCAGCGTTGATGAGGCCACTGAAGCTTTCTTT	CSVDEATEAFF
NA	TRBV12-3/TRBV12-4	TRBJ2-2	NA	TGTGCCAGCAGTACCTTAAGGGAGCTGTTTTTT	CASSTLRELFF
NA	TRBV5-8	TRBJ2-1	NA	TGTGCCAGCAGCTTCCGGGGTTGGAATGAGCAGTTCTTC	CASSFRGWNEQFF
NA	TRBV3-1	TRBJ1-6	NA	TGTGCCAGCAGCCAAGATCGGGATTCACCCCTCCACTTT	CASSQDRDSPLHF
TRBD2	TRBV9	TRBJ2-3	NA	TGTGCCAGCAGCGTAGATCGGGGCGGGGGGCCAGTAGATACGCAGTATTTT	CASSVDRGGGPVDTQYF
NA	TRBV3-1	TRBJ1-6	NA	TGTGCCAGCAGCCCCAAGGCGGGTAATTCACCCCTCCACTTT	CASSPKAGNSPLHF
TRBD1	TRBV30	TRBJ1-1	NA	TGTGCCTGGATTCAGGGGGCTCACACTGAAGCTTTCTTT	CAWIQGAHTEAFF
TRBD2	TRBV5-1	TRBJ2-1	NA	TGCGCCAGCAGCTTGATGACTAGCGGGGGCCTCAATGAGCAGTTCTTC	CASSLMTSGGLNEQFF
NA	TRBV24-1	TRBJ2-2	NA	TGTGCCACCAGTGAGAGGGTCTCCGGGGAGCTGTTTTTT	CATSERVSGELFF
NA	TRBV20-1	TRBJ1-1	NA	TGCAGTGCTAGAGGTCGGCGCGACACTGAAGCTTTCTTT	CSARGRRDTEAFF
NA	TRBV29-1	TRBJ2-7	NA	TGCAGCGTTGTTTTCCCTGGCTCTCACGAGCAGTACTTC	CSVVFPGSHEQYF
NA	TRBV15	TRBJ2-1	NA	TGTGCCACCAGCAGAGATGGGGCCGCCTACAATGAGCAGTTCTTC	CATSRDGAAYNEQFF
NA	TRBV5-4	TRBJ2-2	NA	TGTGCCAGCAGCCGCGCGTGGACGGCCAATTCGAACACCGGGGAGCTGTTTTTT	CASSRAWTANSNTGELFF
NA	TRBV7-9	TRBJ1-1	few	TGTGCCAGCAGCCAGGGGCTTCTAGGCACTGAAGCTTTCTTT	CASSQGLLGTEAFF
TRBD1	TRBV20-1	TRBJ1-5	NA	TGCAGTGCTGCACAGGGGGAGCATCAGCCCCAGCATTTT	CSAAQGEHQPQHF
NA	TRBV7-2	TRBJ2-1	NA	TGTGCCAGCAGCTCCCCGGGGTGGAATGAGCAGTTCTTC	CASSSPGWNEQFF
TRBD1	TRBV20-1	TRBJ2-7	NA	TGCAGTGCCCGTGGGACAGGAGTTTTCTACGAGCAGTACTTC	CSARGTGVFYEQYF